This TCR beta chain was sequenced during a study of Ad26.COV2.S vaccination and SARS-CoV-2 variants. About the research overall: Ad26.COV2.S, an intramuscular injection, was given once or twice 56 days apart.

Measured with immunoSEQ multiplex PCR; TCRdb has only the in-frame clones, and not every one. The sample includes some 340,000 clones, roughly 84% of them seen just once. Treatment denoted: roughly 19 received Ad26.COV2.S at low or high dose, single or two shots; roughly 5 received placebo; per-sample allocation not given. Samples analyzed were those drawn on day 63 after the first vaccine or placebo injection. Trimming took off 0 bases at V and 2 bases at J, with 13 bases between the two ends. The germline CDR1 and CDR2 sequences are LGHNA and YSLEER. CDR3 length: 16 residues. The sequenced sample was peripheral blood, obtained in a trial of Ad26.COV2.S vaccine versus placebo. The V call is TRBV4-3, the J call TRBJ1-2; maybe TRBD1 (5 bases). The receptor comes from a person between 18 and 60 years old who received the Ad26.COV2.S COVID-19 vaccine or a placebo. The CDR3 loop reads CASSQDGGEGNYGYTF. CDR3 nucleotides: TGCGCCAGCAGCCAAGATGGGGGGGAAGGCAACTATGGCTACACCTTC.